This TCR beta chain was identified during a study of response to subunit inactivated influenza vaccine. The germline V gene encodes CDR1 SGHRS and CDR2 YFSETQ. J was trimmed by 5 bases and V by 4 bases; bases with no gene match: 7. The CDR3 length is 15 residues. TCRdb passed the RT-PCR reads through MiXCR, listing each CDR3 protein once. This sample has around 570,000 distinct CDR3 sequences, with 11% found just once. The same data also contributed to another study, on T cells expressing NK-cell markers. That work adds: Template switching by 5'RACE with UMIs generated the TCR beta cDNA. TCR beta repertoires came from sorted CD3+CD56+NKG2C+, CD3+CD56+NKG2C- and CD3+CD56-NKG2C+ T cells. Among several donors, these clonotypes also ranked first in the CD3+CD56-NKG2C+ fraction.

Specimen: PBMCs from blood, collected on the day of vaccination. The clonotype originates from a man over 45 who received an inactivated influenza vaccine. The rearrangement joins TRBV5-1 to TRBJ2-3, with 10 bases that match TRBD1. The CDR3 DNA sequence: TGCGCCAGCAGCGTGGGACAGGGGAGGGGAGATACGCAGTATTTT. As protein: CASSVGQGRGDTQYF.